These 31 T cell receptor beta chains came from one sample sequenced in a study of blood T cell repertoires in COVID-19 (dated by TCRdb to between 2020 and 2021). Library creation used the immunoSEQ multiplex PCR assay. TCRdb re-hosts the immuneACCESS table, in-frame sequences only. Its copies lack some clones; in the studies checked, an unresolved V gene accounts for under half of them, and the cause for the rest is not known. The sample yields around 250,000 clones; roughly nine tenths were counted once. The top ten clones comprise 3.6% of the sample. Sequencing was performed on peripheral blood. All receptors come from a man between 18 and 29 years old with active or convalescent COVID-19.

The rearrangement uses TRBV19 and TRBJ2-1; 11 nucleotides match TRBD2. The CDR3 is 16 residues long. The V gene end was trimmed by 5 bases and the J gene end by 8 bases; junction bases not matched to a gene: 11. Germline loops: CDR1 LNHDA, CDR2 SQIVND (reference sequence). This CDR3 reads CASSQPGLAEGHEQFF. The CDR3 region has the DNA TGTGCCAGTAGTCAACCGGGACTAGCGGAGGGCCATGAGCAGTTCTTC. The full variable domain, completed using reference TRBV19 and TRBJ2-1, is DGGITQSPKYLFRKEGQNVTLSCEQNLNHDAMYWYRQDPGQGLRLIYYSQIVNDFQKGDIAEGYSVSREKKESFPLTVTSAQKNPTAFYLCASSQPGLAEGHEQFFGPGTRLTVL.

The rearrangement uses TRBV5-1 and TRBJ2-1; TRBD2 might be the D (7 bases). V lost 5 bases and J 7 bases, leaving 13 bases between the germline ends. CDR1 and CDR2 (germline): SGHRS, YFSETQ. This CDR3 contains 13 residues. The CDR3, as DNA: TGCGCCAGCAGGCGGGGAGGGGGGAATGAGCAGTTCTTC. Its translation is CASRRGGGNEQFF.

This chain connects TRBV11-2 to TRBJ2-6; D possibly corresponds to TRBD2 (5 bases). The CDR3 totals 16 residues. V was pared by 5 bases and J by 2 bases, with 13 bases between. Germline assignment: CDR1 SGHAT and CDR2 FQNNGV. The CDR3: CASSRLSEAGANVLTF. As DNA, the CDR3 is TGTGCCAGCAGCCGCCTCTCGGAGGCTGGGGCCAACGTCCTGACTTTC.

J is TRBJ2-1 and V is TRBV20-1; 11 nucleotides agree with TRBD2. V was clipped by 3 bases and J by 5 bases; unmatched bases: 0. CDR3 length equals 13 residues. CDR1 and CDR2 (germline): DFQATT, SNEGSKA (reference sequence). The chain's CDR3 is CSASSGRDNEQFF. The CDR3 DNA follows: TGCAGTGCTAGTAGCGGGAGGGACAATGAGCAGTTCTTC.

The V and J genes are TRBV27 and TRBJ2-7, with D unresolved. The CDR3 covers 13 residues. Germline CDR1 is MNHEY and CDR2 is SMNVEV (reference sequence). Trimming removed 4 bases from V and 0 bases from J, with 7 bases in between. The CDR3 region has the DNA TGTGCCAGCAGTTACTCGAGCTCCTACGAGCAGTACTTC. Translated, it gives CASSYSSSYEQYF.

This chain links TRBV19 with TRBJ1-1, with 8 bases fitting TRBD1. The CDR3 is 17 residues long. With 2 bases clipped from V and 2 bases from J, the junction kept 10 bases outside the gene matches. Germline V gene lookup returns CDR1 LNHDA and CDR2 SQIVND (reference sequence). Written as DNA, the CDR3 is TGTGCCAGTAGTATATTCGGCAGGGGGCCTGTTAACACTGAAGCTTTCTTT. Translating gives CASSIFGRGPVNTEAFF.

In this sample, this clone turned up once. The V call is TRBV4-3, the J call TRBJ2-7; 7 bases line up with TRBD2. V was clipped by 2 bases and J by 3 bases; unmatched bases: 10. This CDR3 comprises 16 residues. Per germline, CDR1 LGHNA and CDR2 YSLEER. The CDR3 DNA is TGCGCCAGCAGCCAACTGGGGGGGACCCCCTTCTACGAGCAGTACTTC. As protein: CASSQLGGTPFYEQYF.

CDR3 loop: CASSLAAEAFF. CDR3 DNA: TGTGCCAGCAGCTTGGCGGCTGAAGCTTTCTTT. V gene TRBV5-6 combines with J gene TRBJ1-1; unclear D gene. Germline V gene lookup returns CDR1 SGHDT and CDR2 YYEEEE. This CDR3 contains 11 residues. Trimming stripped 0 bases from V and 6 bases from J, with 3 bases between.

The rearrangement uses TRBV5-4 and TRBJ1-4; the match to TRBD1 covers 9 bases. This CDR3 has 18 amino acids. With 3 bases clipped from V and 2 bases from J, the junction kept 11 bases outside the gene matches. Germline loops: CDR1 SGHNT, CDR2 YYREEE (reference sequence). The CDR3 is CASSSLGTGTLTNEKLFF. CDR3 DNA sequence: TGTGCCAGCAGCTCGTTGGGGACAGGGACGTTGACTAATGAAAAACTGTTTTTT. Filled out from reference TRBV5-4 and TRBJ1-4, the complete variable domain reads ETGVTQSPTHLIKTRGQQVTLRCSSQSGHNTVSWYQQALGQGPQFIFQYYREEENGRGNFPPRFSGLQFPNYSSELNVNALELDDSALYLCASSSLGTGTLTNEKLFFGSGTQLSVL.

CDR3 sequence: CASSWLNQPQHF. The DNA of the CDR3 is TGTGCCAGCAGTTGGCTCAATCAGCCCCAGCATTTT. The rearrangement links TRBV12-3 or TRBV12-4 to TRBJ1-5, with D unclear. The CDR3 totals 12 residues. V shed 4 bases and J shed 3 bases, with 4 bases lying between them.

J is TRBJ2-7 and V is TRBV4-1, with TRBD1 identical over 7 bases. The CDR3 extends over 15 amino acids. The ends lost 3 bases at V and 6 bases at J; junction bases unmatched: 11. Germline loops: CDR1 MGHRA, CDR2 YSYEKL. CDR3 loop: CASSHFWTGKGEQYF. The DNA of the CDR3 is TGCGCCAGCAGCCACTTTTGGACAGGAAAAGGCGAGCAGTACTTC.

The V and J genes are TRBV6-2 or TRBV6-3 and TRBJ1-4, with 7 bases aligning to TRBD1. The CDR3 contains 14 residues. With 6 bases clipped from V and 6 bases from J, the junction kept 7 bases outside the gene matches. CDR1 and CDR2 from the germline V gene are MNHEY and SVGEGT. CDR3 DNA sequence: TGTGCCAGCAGCCCCAGGGGGTACGATGAAAAACTGTTTTTT. This sequence encodes CASSPRGYDEKLFF.

CDR3 loop: CATSRTKGATNEKLFF. In DNA, the CDR3 is TGTGCCACCAGCAGAACGAAGGGAGCAACTAATGAAAAACTGTTTTTT. The rearrangement uses TRBV15 and TRBJ1-4, with unresolved D. This CDR3 comprises 16 residues. V lost 2 bases and J lost 0, with 10 bases in between. Per the germline V gene, CDR1 is LNHNV and CDR2 is YYDKDF (reference sequence).

This clone has just a few counts. The chain employs TRBV5-1 and TRBJ2-7; 8 positions match TRBD1. V dropped 4 bases and J dropped 2; count of bases not matched to a gene: 11. Germline V gene lookup returns CDR1 SGHRS and CDR2 YFSETQ. CDR3 length equals 16 residues. As DNA, the CDR3 is TGCGCCAGCAGCCTAGGTCCAGGGGGCATCGCCTACGAGCAGTACTTC. Residues: CASSLGPGGIAYEQYF.

The V call is TRBV7-6, the J call TRBJ2-5; 8 nucleotides line up with TRBD2. The CDR3 has 15 amino acids. From germline, CDR1 is SGHVS and CDR2 FNYEAQ. After removal of 5 bases from V and 5 bases from J, the junction contained 10 bases not matched to a gene. The CDR3, as DNA: TGTGCCAGCAGCAAAAATATGGGACTAGTGGAGACCCAGTACTTC. This gives the protein CASSKNMGLVETQYF.

The J gene is TRBJ1-1, the V gene TRBV10-3; the D gene is possibly TRBD1 (5 bases). V was trimmed by 4 bases and J by 1 base, leaving 16 bases between them. Germline loops: CDR1 ENHRY, CDR2 SYGVKD. This CDR3 contains 16 residues. In nucleotides, the CDR3 is TGTGCCATCAGTGGTGCTGGGGGGGGAAGGAACACTGAAGCTTTCTTT. Its protein product is CAISGAGGGRNTEAFF.

The V call is TRBV6-2 or TRBV6-3, the J call TRBJ1-5; maybe TRBD1 (5 bases). CDR1 and CDR2 (germline): MNHEY, SVGEGT. Trimming pared 3 bases from V and 6 bases from J, leaving 12 bases between. The CDR3 is made up of 14 amino acids. In DNA form, the CDR3 reads TGTGCCAGCAGTTATAAAGGGGTAGGTCAGCCCCAGCATTTT. It yields the protein CASSYKGVGQPQHF.

The rearrangement links TRBV30 to TRBJ1-4, with D tentatively TRBD1 (6 bases). Germline V lookup: CDR1 GTSNPN, CDR2 SVGIG (reference sequence). The ends were cut back, 7 bases at V and 0 bases at J, with 12 bases in the middle. The CDR3 contains 14 residues. The CDR3 bases are TGTGCCTTCACCGGGACACCAACTAATGAAAAACTGTTTTTT. Protein: CAFTGTPTNEKLFF.

This clone occurred once. The CDR3 region is CASSQSGSSYNEQFF. The CDR3 DNA reads TGTGCCAGCAGTCAGAGCGGGAGTTCCTACAATGAGCAGTTCTTC. The chain employs TRBV6-6 and TRBJ2-1, with TRBD2 identical over 8 bases. V dropped 5 bases and J dropped 1; count of bases not matched to a gene: 4. The germline V gene encodes CDR1 MNHNY and CDR2 SVGAGI (reference sequence). The length of the CDR3 is 15 residues.

This clone was seen just once. The V and J genes are TRBV19 and TRBJ1-4; D not certain. Germline V gene lookup returns CDR1 LNHDA and CDR2 SQIVND (reference sequence). This CDR3 is 14 amino acids long. The V end was cut by 3 bases, the J end by 7 bases, with 12 bases between. CDR3 DNA: TGTGCCAGTAGTATCTTGGGTAGCAGTGAAAAACTGTTTTTT. Residues: CASSILGSSEKLFF.

V is TRBV7-9 and J is TRBJ1-1, with D unresolved. V lost 5 bases to trimming and J lost 6 bases, with 7 bases between them. The germline V gene encodes CDR1 SEHNR and CDR2 FQNEAQ (reference sequence). This CDR3 has 11 residues. CDR3: CASSLESEAFF. The DNA of the CDR3 is TGTGCCAGCAGCCTCGAGTCTGAAGCTTTCTTT. The whole variable domain, filled in from reference TRBV7-9 and TRBJ1-1, reads DTGVSQNPRHKITKRGQNVTFRCDPISEHNRLYWYRQTLGQGPEFLTYFQNEAQLEKSRLLSDRFSAERPKGSFSTLEIQRTEQGDSAMYLCASSLESEAFFGQGTRLTVV.

V is TRBV21-1 and J is TRBJ1-1. TRBV21-1 is deemed a pseudogene. This CDR3 is built from 15 residues. CDR3 sequence (DNA): TGTGCCAGCAGCAAAGGCGTGAGGGGGGGAACTGAAGCTTTCTTT. Residues: CASSKGVRGGTEAFF.

The chain recombines TRBV7-2 with TRBJ2-2; 10 bases agree with TRBD2. V gave up 1 base and J gave up 6 bases; unmatched junction bases: 5. This CDR3 comprises 16 residues. Germline CDR1 and CDR2: SGHTA and FQGNSA. The CDR3 is CASSLDSGRGAGELFF. The CDR3 DNA is TGTGCCAGCAGCTTAGACAGCGGGAGGGGCGCCGGGGAGCTGTTTTTT.

Remarks on this clone: This sample also contains other DNA sequences that code for the same CDR3. The chain is built from TRBV19 and TRBJ1-5, with TRBD1 matching 7 bases. Germline CDR1 is LNHDA and CDR2 is SQIVND (reference sequence). Trimming removed 8 bases from V and 5 bases from J; junction bases left unmatched: 6. The CDR3 contains 13 residues. The CDR3 coding sequence is TGTGCCAGTTCTCGACAGGGCGATCAGCCCCAGCATTTT. Its protein is CASSRQGDQPQHF.

The genes are TRBV6-5 and TRBJ1-6; D is possibly TRBD1 (6 bases). The CDR3 totals 16 residues. V was shortened by 0 bases and J by 10 bases, with 16 bases between the two germline ends. Per germline, CDR1 MNHEY and CDR2 SVGAGI. CDR3 bases: TGTGCCAGCAGTTACTCGCCCGGGGGGCTAGGATCACCCCTCCACTTT. Its translation is CASSYSPGGLGSPLHF.

This clone appeared a few times. The chain joins TRBV7-3 to TRBJ2-7; D ambiguous. V lost 0 bases and J lost 1, with 10 bases in between. The germline CDR1 and CDR2 sequences are SGHTA and FQGTGA. This CDR3 is built from 15 residues. The CDR3 nucleotides read TGTGCCAGCAGCTTAACTGCTGGTAGATCCTACGAGCAGTACTTC. Amino acids: CASSLTAGRSYEQYF.

The chain uses TRBV19 and TRBJ2-1; D unresolved. The CDR3 has 12 amino acids. In germline, CDR1 is LNHDA, CDR2 SQIVND (reference sequence). Trimming took 3 bases from V and 7 from J, leaving 7 bases between them. The CDR3 reads CASSMELNEQFF. The CDR3 nucleotides read TGTGCCAGTAGTATGGAGCTTAATGAGCAGTTCTTC. Together with reference TRBV19 and TRBJ2-1, the CDR3 gives the full variable domain: DGGITQSPKYLFRKEGQNVTLSCEQNLNHDAMYWYRQDPGQGLRLIYYSQIVNDFQKGDIAEGYSVSREKKESFPLTVTSAQKNPTAFYLCASSMELNEQFFGPGTRLTVL.

The J gene is TRBJ1-2, the V gene TRBV7-9; 9 bases align to TRBD1. The CDR3 is 14 amino acids. V lost 3 bases, J lost 4 bases, and 3 bases stayed unmatched. Looked up from germline, CDR1 is SEHNR and CDR2 is FQNEAQ (reference sequence). For the CDR3, the DNA is TGTGCCAGCAGCTTGGGACAGGGCGGCTATGGCTACACCTTC. This sequence encodes CASSLGQGGYGYTF.

The CDR3 loop reads CASGIAGGYEQYF. CDR3 sequence (DNA): TGTGCTAGTGGAATAGCGGGAGGGTACGAGCAGTACTTC. The genes are TRBV12-5 and TRBJ2-7, with 11 bases aligning to TRBD2. Germline CDR1 and CDR2: LGHNT and FRNRAP. The CDR3 is 13 amino acids. Losses at the gene ends were 6 bases for V and 4 bases for J; bases not matched to a gene: 2.

The chain links TRBV2 to TRBJ2-7; no clear D. The CDR3 runs to 15 residues. Trimming stripped 2 bases from V and 5 bases from J, with 16 bases between. Germline lookup yields CDR1 SNHLY and CDR2 FYNNEI. The CDR3 sequence: CASSEQAILRNEQYF. The CDR3 DNA sequence: TGTGCCAGCAGTGAACAGGCCATCCTAAGGAACGAGCAGTACTTC.

This clone showed up just once. V is TRBV30 and J is TRBJ2-1; no clear D. Germline V gene lookup returns CDR1 GTSNPN and CDR2 SVGIG (reference sequence). The CDR3 contains 11 residues. V was shortened by 5 bases and J by 10 bases, with 12 bases between the two germline ends. CDR3 residues: CAWGRSPEQFF. The CDR3 region has the DNA TGTGCCTGGGGACGTAGTCCCGAGCAGTTCTTC. Supplemented by reference TRBV30 and TRBJ2-1, the full variable domain reads SQTIHQWPATLVQPVGSPLSLECTVEGTSNPNLYWYRQAAGRGLQLLFYSVGIGQISSEVPQNLSASRPQDRQFILSSKKLLLSDSGFYLCAWGRSPEQFFGPGTRLTVL.